The 14 T cell receptor beta chains listed next were all sequenced from one sample in a study of CD8 T cells in Susac syndrome. The RNA, 0.5 to 1 ug, was put through reverse transcription using random hexamers. TCRdb re-derived calls from the immunoSEQ multiplex PCR reads in MiXCR, one entry per CDR3 protein. The data hold 130,000 or so distinct CDR3 sequences, with 95% to 96% observed a single time. The sample consisted of CD4+ T cells from PBMCs. The receptor set was obtained from a human donor with Susac syndrome.

CDR3 in DNA: TGTGCCACCAGTGGAGCGCCTCAGGAGCTAACAGATACGCAGTATTTT. Translated: CATSGAPQELTDTQYF. The rearrangement links TRBV24-1 to TRBJ2-3; D uncertain. CDR1 is KGHDR, CDR2 SFDVKD, per germline. The CDR3 runs to 16 residues. The germline V and J ends were trimmed by 5 bases and 3 bases, with 17 bases remaining between them.

The CDR3: CASSAADPSYEQYF. The CDR3, as DNA: TGTGCCAGCAGCGCGGCTGATCCTTCCTACGAGCAGTACTTC. The chain joins TRBV5-6 to TRBJ2-7; D is unresolved. The germline V and J ends were trimmed by 4 bases and 1 base, with 12 bases remaining between them. Germline V lookup: CDR1 SGHDT, CDR2 YYEEEE. The CDR3 consists of 14 residues.

The chain is built from TRBV28 and TRBJ2-1, with D possibly TRBD1 on 5 matching bases. This CDR3 is 12 amino acids long. The ends were cut back, 5 bases at V and 9 bases at J, with 11 bases in the middle. Germline assignment: CDR1 MDHEN and CDR2 SYDVKM. DNA of the CDR3: TGTGCCAGCAGTCCCCGTCAGGGTGAGCAGTTCTTC. Protein: CASSPRQGEQFF.

As for this clonotype: A junction boundary mismatches the germline segment, possibly from a read error. The CDR3: CSVEGGWGQPQHF. DNA of the CDR3: TGCAGCGTCGAAGGGGGCTGGGGTCAGCCCCAGCATTTT. The chain carries TRBV29-1 and TRBJ1-5; 7 nucleotides match TRBD1. CDR1 and CDR2 from the germline V gene are SQVTM and ANQGSEA. The CDR3 consists of 13 residues.

The genes are TRBV4-2 and TRBJ2-5; D possibly corresponds to TRBD2 (5 bases). Germline V gives CDR1 LGHNA, CDR2 YNFKEQ. Trimming stripped 4 bases from V and 4 bases from J, with 13 bases between. This CDR3 is 14 amino acids long. CDR3 sequence (DNA): TGTGCCAGCAGCCCCCTAGGGAGTGGAGAGACCCAGTACTTC. It translates to CASSPLGSGETQYF.

The genes are TRBV5-1 and TRBJ2-7; weak D call: TRBD1 (5 bases). The CDR3 sequence is 15 residues long. V lost 0 bases and J lost 2, with 12 bases in between. Germline CDR1 reads SGHRS; CDR2 reads YFSETQ. CDR3: CASSLGHRFTYEQYF. The CDR3 DNA follows: TGCGCCAGCAGCTTGGGGCACAGGTTTACCTACGAGCAGTACTTC.

The genes are TRBV4-1 and TRBJ1-2; D gene ambiguous. The V and J ends lost 3 bases and 7 bases respectively, with 12 bases between them. The CDR3 has 13 residues. Germline V lookup: CDR1 MGHRA, CDR2 YSYEKL. CDR3 nucleotide sequence: TGCGCCAGCAGCCATGCGTTTGAACGTGGCTACACCTTC. This sequence encodes CASSHAFERGYTF.

The rearrangement uses TRBV20-1 and TRBJ2-1; 8 nucleotides align to TRBD1. Germline trimming cut 0 bases from V and 4 bases from J; bases unmatched to any gene: 11. The CDR3 covers 17 residues. The germline V gene encodes CDR1 DFQATT and CDR2 SNEGSKA (reference sequence). CDR3 amino acids: CSARDQRPRDRYNEQFF. CDR3 nucleotides: TGCAGTGCTAGAGACCAGCGGCCGCGGGACAGGTACAATGAGCAGTTCTTC.

V and J are TRBV5-1 and TRBJ2-3; 11 bases map to TRBD2. Germline V lookup: CDR1 SGHRS, CDR2 YFSETQ. J lost 4 bases, V lost 0 bases, and 7 bases had no gene match. This CDR3 contains 17 residues. DNA for the CDR3: TGCGCCAGCAGCTTGGAACTAGCGGGAGTCCCCCCAGATACGCAGTATTTT. Encoded protein: CASSLELAGVPPDTQYF.

This clonotype was found a few times. The V gene is TRBV19, the J gene TRBJ2-1, with 12 bases identical to TRBD2. The V and J ends lost 4 bases and 3 bases, in that order; junction bases with no gene match: 1. The CDR3 totals 15 residues. CDR1 is LNHDA, CDR2 SQIVND, per germline (reference sequence). Here the CDR3 reads CASSRGLAGYNEQFF. CDR3 coding DNA: TGTGCCAGTAGTAGGGGACTAGCGGGCTACAATGAGCAGTTCTTC.

The genes are TRBV19 and TRBJ1-2; D gene uncertain. The CDR3 length is 13 residues. The ends were cut back, 7 bases at V and 2 bases at J, with 11 bases in the middle. In germline, CDR1 is LNHDA, CDR2 SQIVND (reference sequence). CDR3 sequence: CASTTRMNYGYTF. The CDR3 region has the DNA TGTGCCAGTACCACACGGATGAACTATGGCTACACCTTC.

This chain connects TRBV3-1 to TRBJ2-7, with D perhaps TRBD1 (5 bases). Germline-derived CDR1 and CDR2 are LGHDT and YNNKEL (reference sequence). The CDR3 has 13 residues. V was pared by 10 bases and J by 7 bases, with 20 bases between. The CDR3: CATSFRDPGEQYF. CDR3 sequence (DNA): TGTGCCACGAGCTTCAGGGATCCCGGGGAGCAGTACTTC.

The chain employs TRBV20-1 and TRBJ2-3; D gene unclear. CDR1 is DFQATT and CDR2 is SNEGSKA in the germline V gene (reference sequence). V lost 3 bases, J lost 0 bases, and 7 bases lay in between. The CDR3 runs 13 residues. In DNA, the CDR3 is TGCAGTGCTAGGCCCATCAGCACAGATACGCAGTATTTT. Protein: CSARPISTDTQYF.

The chain is built from TRBV6-2 or TRBV6-3 and TRBJ2-1; no clear D. From germline, CDR1 is MNHEY and CDR2 SVGEGT. The CDR3 contains 11 residues. Deletions cut 6 bases from V and 12 bases from J, with 12 bases between. CDR3 loop: CASSPRIGQFF. The CDR3 DNA reads TGTGCCAGCAGCCCCAGAATAGGGCAGTTCTTC.